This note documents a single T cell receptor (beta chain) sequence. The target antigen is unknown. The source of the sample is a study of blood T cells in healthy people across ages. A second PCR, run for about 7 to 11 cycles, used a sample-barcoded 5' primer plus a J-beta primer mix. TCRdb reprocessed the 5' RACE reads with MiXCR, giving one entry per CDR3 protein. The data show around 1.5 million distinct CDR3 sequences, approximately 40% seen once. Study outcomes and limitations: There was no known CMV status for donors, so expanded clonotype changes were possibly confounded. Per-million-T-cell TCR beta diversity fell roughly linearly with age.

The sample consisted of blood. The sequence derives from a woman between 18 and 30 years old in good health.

The CDR3 loop reads CASSLGRQGNQPQHF. Here the CDR3 DNA reads TGTGCCAGCAGCTTAGGACGACAGGGTAACCAGCCCCAGCATTTT. This chain connects TRBV13 to TRBJ1-5; TRBD1 aligns across 7 bases. Germline CDR1 reads PRHDT; CDR2 reads FYEKMQ (reference sequence). The CDR3 runs 15 residues. V was clipped by 0 bases and J by 7 bases; unmatched bases: 6.